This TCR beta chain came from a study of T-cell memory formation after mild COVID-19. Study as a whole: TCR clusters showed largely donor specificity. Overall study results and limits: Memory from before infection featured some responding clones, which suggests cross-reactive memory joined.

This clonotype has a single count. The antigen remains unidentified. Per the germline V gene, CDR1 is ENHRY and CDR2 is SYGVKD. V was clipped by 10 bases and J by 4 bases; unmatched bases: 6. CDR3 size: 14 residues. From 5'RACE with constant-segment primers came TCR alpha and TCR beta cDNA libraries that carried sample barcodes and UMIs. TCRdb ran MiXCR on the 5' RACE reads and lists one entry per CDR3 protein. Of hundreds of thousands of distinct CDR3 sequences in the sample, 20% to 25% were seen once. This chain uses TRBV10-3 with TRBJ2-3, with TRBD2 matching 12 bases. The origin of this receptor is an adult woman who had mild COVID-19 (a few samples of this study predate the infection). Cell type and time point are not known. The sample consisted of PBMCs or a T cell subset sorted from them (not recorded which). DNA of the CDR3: TGTGCCACCCTGACTAGCGGGGGTCCAGATACGCAGTATTTT. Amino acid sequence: CATLTSGGPDTQYF.